A selection of T cell receptor beta chains follows, all from one sample in a study of blood T cell repertoires in COVID-19. Produced via immunoSEQ multiplex PCR; TCRdb's table is partial and in-frame only. The data contain some 200,000 clones, roughly 94% of them seen just once; the ten biggest clones take up 0.6% to 0.9%. The sample consisted of peripheral blood. These receptors were collected from a man between 25 and 39 years old with COVID-19, enrolled during active disease. The CDR3 runs from the conserved cysteine through the conserved F or W. A D gene is named only where the DNA matches it firmly. For some rows the clone size is stated as once, few or many, or as a class when expanded; others skip it.

once TRBJ2-4 TRBD2 TRBV7-9 TGTGCCAGCAGCTTAGAACTAGCGGGGGCACGGGGCAAAAACATTCAGTACTTC CASSLELAGARGKNIQYF
NA TRBJ2-1 TRBD2 TRBV7-6 TGTGCCAGCAGCTTAGTCCCCCCGGGGGGAGAAGAGGTAGTGAATGAGCAGTTCTTC CASSLVPPGGEEVVNEQFF
NA TRBJ2-7 TRBD1 TRBV7-9 TGTGCCAGCAGCCCGGACAGGGCCTCCTACGAGCAGTACTTC CASSPDRASYEQYF
NA TRBJ1-3 NA TRBV18 TGTGCCAGCTCCCCCTACAGGGAAGTTAGCTCTGGAAACACCATATATTTT CASSPYREVSSGNTIYF
NA TRBJ1-6 NA TRBV7-2 TGTGCCAGCAGCCTTACACCAAATAATTCACCCCTCCACTTT CASSLTPNNSPLHF
NA TRBJ2-2 TRBD1 TRBV18 TGTGCCAGCTCACAGACAGGGGGCGCGAACACCGGGGAGCTGTTTTTT CASSQTGGANTGELFF
NA TRBJ1-5 TRBD1 TRBV30 TGTGCCTTCCTGGGACAGGGAGGCAATCAGCCCCAGCATTTT CAFLGQGGNQPQHF
NA TRBJ2-3 TRBD2 TRBV30 TGTGCCTGGAGCCCACTCCTAGCGGGGGGGATCGATACGCAGTATTTT CAWSPLLAGGIDTQYF
NA TRBJ1-2 TRBD1 TRBV4-1 TGCGCCAGCAGCCAACCCGGACAGGGGTACTATGGCTACACCTTC CASSQPGQGYYGYTF
NA TRBJ1-2 NA TRBV18 TGTGCCAGCTCATCAAAGACCTCAGGGCAAGGAGATGGCTACACCTTC CASSSKTSGQGDGYTF
once TRBJ1-6 TRBD1 TRBV6-5 TGTGCCAGCAGTCCCCTACGGACAGGGCCCTCACCCCTCCACTTT CASSPLRTGPSPLHF
NA TRBJ2-3 NA TRBV4-2 TGTGCCAGCAGCCAAGAAGGGGTTGGTACAGATACGCAGTATTTT CASSQEGVGTDTQYF
NA TRBJ2-1 TRBD2 TRBV6-1 TGTGCCAGCAGTGAACCGGGACTAGCGCCGCCTGGGGAGCAGTTCTTC CASSEPGLAPPGEQFF
NA TRBJ2-1 TRBD1 TRBV5-1 TGCGCCAGCAGATTCTTGGGATGGGACAGAAACAATGAGCAGTTCTTC CASRFLGWDRNNEQFF